The 13 T cell receptor beta chains given below trace back to one sample, sequenced in a study of blood T cell repertoires in COVID-19. Method: immunoSEQ multiplex PCR; TCRdb's copy keeps in-frame clones and lacks some. This repertoire shows some 97,000 clones, around 85% found once; its top ten account for roughly 13%. Sequencing used peripheral blood. Receptors were obtained from a human donor in a cohort sampled during active COVID-19.

This clone was detected only a few times. The chain links TRBV6-6 to TRBJ1-1, with TRBD1 matching 11 bases. The CDR3 has 16 residues. Trimming at V came to 5 bases and at J to 5 bases, leaving 10 bases not matched to a gene. The germline V gene has CDR1 MNHNY and CDR2 SVGAGI (reference sequence). The CDR3 reads CASSPGDRGYTTEAFF. The CDR3 DNA reads TGTGCCAGCAGTCCCGGGGACAGGGGGTATACTACTGAAGCTTTCTTT.

This chain connects TRBV30 to TRBJ2-7; 10 bases fit TRBD1. Germline lookup yields CDR1 GTSNPN and CDR2 SVGIG (reference sequence). Trimming at V came to 0 bases and at J to 3 bases, leaving 2 bases not matched to a gene. The CDR3 is made up of 14 amino acids. The CDR3, as DNA: TGTGCCTGGAGTGTGTGGGACAGGGGCTACGAGCAGTACTTC. This encodes CAWSVWDRGYEQYF.

The rearrangement links TRBV4-1 to TRBJ1-2; 7 bases fit TRBD1. J was trimmed by 7 bases and V by 1 base; bases with no gene match: 9. Per germline, CDR1 MGHRA and CDR2 YSYEKL. The CDR3 sequence is 15 residues long. CDR3 residues: CASSQGAGGYRGYTF. The CDR3 nucleotides are TGCGCCAGCAGCCAAGGGGCAGGGGGATATCGTGGCTACACCTTC.

The gene calls are TRBV11-3 and TRBJ2-7, with a possible D match to TRBD2 (5 bases). CDR1 and CDR2 (germline): SGHNT, YENEEA. This CDR3 spans 15 amino acids. Trimming stripped 2 bases from V and 3 bases from J, with 14 bases between. DNA for the CDR3: TGTGCCAGCAGCTTATCGCATGAGCGGAGCTACGAGCAGTACTTC. Its translation is CASSLSHERSYEQYF.

The genes are TRBV6-6 and TRBJ1-4, with 11 bases that match TRBD1. With V trimmed by 7 bases and J by 10 bases, 5 bases remained unmatched. This CDR3 region has 13 residues. Germline V gene sequence: CDR1 MNHNY, CDR2 SVGAGI (reference sequence). DNA for the CDR3: TGTGCCAGCACCGAGGGGACAGGGGGAAAACTGTTTTTT. This encodes CASTEGTGGKLFF.

This chain uses TRBV5-4 with TRBJ2-3, with 12 positions matching TRBD2. Germline CDR1 SGHNT, CDR2 YYREEE (reference sequence). The CDR3 spans 15 residues. The J segment lost 6 bases and the V segment lost 0 bases, leaving 2 bases of the junction unmatched. This CDR3 is CASSLVLAGGDTQYF. CDR3 nucleotides: TGTGCCAGCAGCTTGGTACTAGCGGGGGGTGATACGCAGTATTTT.

The chain recombines TRBV2 with TRBJ2-5; 8 bases fit TRBD2. The J segment lost 2 bases and the V segment lost 6 bases, leaving 8 bases of the junction unmatched. Looked up from germline, CDR1 is SNHLY and CDR2 is FYNNEI. This CDR3 contains 15 residues. The CDR3 sequence: CASRNTLAAQETQYF. In DNA, the CDR3 is TGTGCCAGCAGAAACACACTAGCGGCACAAGAGACCCAGTACTTC.

About this clone: The same CDR3 is also encoded by other DNA sequences in this sample. J is TRBJ1-2 and V is TRBV18; TRBD1 agrees at 7 bases. The junction had 6 bases not matched to a gene; V was cut back by 3 bases and J by 8 bases. CDR3 size: 13 residues. The germline gives CDR1 KGHSH, CDR2 LQKENI. Here the CDR3 DNA reads TGTGCCAGCTCACCCGACAGGGAATACGGCTACACCTTC. Protein sequence: CASSPDREYGYTF.

This chain connects TRBV5-1 to TRBJ2-7, with D tentatively TRBD1 (6 bases). CDR1 SGHRS and CDR2 YFSETQ come from the germline V gene. V lost 2 bases, J lost 6 bases, and 15 bases lay in between. This CDR3 contains 14 residues. The CDR3 loop reads CASSFTGPNSEQYF. CDR3 coding DNA: TGCGCCAGCAGCTTTACAGGGCCCAACAGCGAGCAGTACTTC.

The chain carries TRBV3-1 (or the pseudogene TRBV3-2) and TRBJ2-5, with a possible D match to TRBD2 (5 bases). Germline V gene sequence: CDR1 LGHDT, CDR2 YNNKEL (reference sequence). Trimming shortened V by 1 base and J by 5 bases, and 11 bases separated the two germline ends. This CDR3 spans 14 amino acids. The CDR3 loop is CASSQGARGETQYF. The CDR3 DNA sequence: TGTGCCAGCAGCCAAGGTGCCCGGGGTGAGACCCAGTACTTC.

The chain uses TRBV25-1 and TRBJ1-2; D remains ambiguous. The CDR3 consists of 14 residues. Germline V gene sequence: CDR1 MGHDK, CDR2 SYGVNS. V lost 1 base to trimming and J lost 5 bases, with 11 bases between them. The CDR3 DNA is TGTGCCAGCAGTGAATCCCCGGACTGGTATGGCTACACCTTC. Its translation: CASSESPDWYGYTF.

The chain joins TRBV6-6 to TRBJ1-1; D unresolved. The CDR3 loop spans 15 amino acids. Germline CDR1 reads MNHNY; CDR2 reads SVGAGI (reference sequence). Trimming stripped 6 bases from V and 6 bases from J, with 20 bases between. CDR3: CASRYGPRGGPEAFF. CDR3 DNA: TGTGCCAGCAGGTACGGACCGCGGGGAGGCCCTGAAGCTTTCTTT.

This clone appeared a few times. The rearrangement joins TRBV9 to TRBJ2-3; 11 positions agree with TRBD2. Trimming took 5 bases from V and 3 from J; bases not matched to a gene: 5. CDR1 is SGDLS and CDR2 is YYNGEE in the germline V gene. The CDR3 is made up of 15 amino acids. The CDR3 spells CASSPGLAVTDTQYF. In DNA, the CDR3 is TGTGCCAGCAGTCCGGGACTAGCGGTTACAGATACGCAGTATTTT.